Shown below are 15 T cell receptor beta chains from a single sample sequenced in a study of blood T cell repertoires in COVID-19. Sequencing used immunoSEQ multiplex PCR; TCRdb keeps in-frame clones, though not all of them. Of about 80,000 clones in the sample, about four fifths were seen once. The specimen sequenced was peripheral blood. The receptors come from a man at least 80 years old with acute or convalescent COVID-19.

The CDR3 nucleotides are TGTGCCAGCAGTTATCGGCAGGCGCGTGGCTACACCTTC. Translating it yields CASSYRQARGYTF. The genes are TRBV6-5 and TRBJ1-2; unclear D gene. V gave up 3 bases and J gave up 7 bases, with 12 bases separating them. Germline CDR1 and CDR2: MNHEY and SVGAGI. There are 13 residues in the CDR3.

The genes are TRBV11-2 and TRBJ1-3, with no clear D. CDR1 is SGHAT, CDR2 FQNNGV, per germline. Trimming left V 5 bases short and J 0 bases short, with 8 bases between. The CDR3 runs 14 residues. CDR3 amino acids: CASSTQVSGNTIYF. CDR3 nucleotides: TGTGCCAGCAGCACCCAGGTCTCTGGAAACACCATATATTTT. Full variable domain (remainder filled in from reference TRBV11-2 and TRBJ1-3): EAGVAQSPRYKIIEKRQSVAFWCNPISGHATLYWYQQILGQGPKLLIQFQNNGVVDDSQLPKDRFSAERLKGVDSTLKIQPAKLEDSAVYLCASSTQVSGNTIYFGEGSWLTVV.

The chain has TRBV3-1 (or the pseudogene TRBV3-2) and TRBJ2-3; 10 bases agree with TRBD2. This CDR3 spans 18 amino acids. Germline trimming cut 0 bases from V and 1 base from J; bases unmatched to any gene: 7. CDR1 is LGHDT and CDR2 is YNNKEL in the germline V gene (reference sequence). CDR3 region: CASSQDGLAGVGTDTQYF. The CDR3 DNA sequence: TGTGCCAGCAGCCAAGACGGGCTAGCGGGGGTCGGCACAGATACGCAGTATTTT.

The CDR3 region is CATSDRTGPNEQFF. In DNA, the CDR3 is TGTGCCACCAGTGACCGGACAGGACCCAATGAGCAGTTCTTC. J is TRBJ2-1 and V is TRBV24-1; 7 bases fit TRBD1. The CDR3 has 14 residues. Looked up from germline, CDR1 is KGHDR and CDR2 is SFDVKD. The J segment lost 6 bases and the V segment lost 4 bases, leaving 5 bases of the junction unmatched.

This CDR3 is CASSPTGSSGNTIYF. The CDR3 DNA reads as TGTGCCAGCAGCCCAACAGGCTCCTCTGGAAACACCATATATTTT. The chain carries TRBV7-3 and TRBJ1-3; a weak D match, TRBD1 (5 bases). The CDR3 contains 15 residues. Germline CDR1 and CDR2: SGHTA and FQGTGA. V was trimmed by 5 bases and J by 0 bases, leaving 11 bases between them.

This rearrangement joins TRBV7-9 to TRBJ1-1; D unclear. The germline V and J ends were trimmed by 2 bases and 2 bases, with 6 bases remaining between them. This CDR3 comprises 13 residues. Germline V lookup: CDR1 SEHNR, CDR2 FQNEAQ (reference sequence). CDR3 loop: CASSLSVNTEAFF. For the CDR3, the DNA is TGTGCCAGCAGCTTATCAGTTAACACTGAAGCTTTCTTT. Drawing the rest from reference TRBV7-9 and TRBJ1-1, the complete variable domain is DTGVSQNPRHKITKRGQNVTFRCDPISEHNRLYWYRQTLGQGPEFLTYFQNEAQLEKSRLLSDRFSAERPKGSFSTLEIQRTEQGDSAMYLCASSLSVNTEAFFGQGTRLTVV.

The chain is built from TRBV24-1 and TRBJ2-1; unclear D gene. The CDR3 consists of 13 residues. Germline V gene sequence: CDR1 KGHDR, CDR2 SFDVKD. Trimming pared 5 bases from V and 13 bases from J, leaving 17 bases between. In DNA, the CDR3 is TGTGCCACCAGTGTCGGCAGCCTAGAGGAACAGTTCTTC. It translates to CATSVGSLEEQFF.

The rearrangement links TRBV5-1 to TRBJ1-3; D possibly corresponds to TRBD1 (5 bases). Germline values: CDR1 SGHRS, CDR2 YFSETQ. Trimming took off 2 bases at V and 9 bases at J, with 12 bases between the two ends. This CDR3 is built from 13 residues. CDR3 in amino acids: CASSFDRDGTIYF. For the CDR3, the DNA is TGCGCCAGCAGCTTTGACAGAGATGGCACCATATATTTT.

The chain carries TRBV9 and TRBJ2-2; 8 bases line up with TRBD1. Trimming at V came to 0 bases and at J to 1 base, leaving 2 bases not matched to a gene. Germline CDR1 reads SGDLS; CDR2 reads YYNGEE. The CDR3 has 16 residues. The CDR3 sequence: CASSVVGTGNTGELFF. The CDR3 nucleotides read TGTGCCAGCAGCGTAGTTGGGACAGGGAACACCGGGGAGCTGTTTTTT.

This sequence joins TRBV6-1 and TRBJ1-1; D unclear. CDR3 length: 13 residues. Germline V lookup: CDR1 MNHNS, CDR2 SASEGT. V lost 2 bases, J lost 1 base, and 5 bases lay in between. Here the CDR3 reads CASSEQRNTEAFF. The CDR3 nucleotides read TGTGCCAGCAGTGAACAGCGGAACACTGAAGCTTTCTTT.

This clone was detected a few times. The gene calls are TRBV9 and TRBJ1-5, with 7 nucleotides matching TRBD1. This CDR3 comprises 15 residues. Germline V gene lookup returns CDR1 SGDLS and CDR2 YYNGEE. V lost 0 bases to trimming and J lost 4 bases; unmatched junction nucleotides: 4. The CDR3 DNA reads TGTGCCAGCAGCGTAGCGGGACAGATAAATCAGCCCCAGCATTTT. Its protein is CASSVAGQINQPQHF.

J is TRBJ2-2 and V is TRBV5-1; the match to TRBD2 covers 10 bases. CDR1 and CDR2 from the germline V gene are SGHRS and YFSETQ. This CDR3 is 16 amino acids long. V gave up 1 base and J gave up 5 bases; unmatched junction bases: 5. DNA for the CDR3: TGCGCCAGCAGCTTGAGTAGCGGGGGGTTAACCGGGGAGCTGTTTTTT. Translation: CASSLSSGGLTGELFF.

The genes are TRBV10-3 and TRBJ2-7; possible D gene TRBD1, 6 bases. CDR3 size: 14 residues. The V gene lost 5 bases and the J gene lost 0 bases, with 11 bases spanning the gap. The germline V gene has CDR1 ENHRY and CDR2 SYGVKD. DNA of the CDR3: TGTGCCATCAGTAAGAACAGGGACTCCTACGAGCAGTACTTC. Residues: CAISKNRDSYEQYF.

The chain recombines TRBV27 with TRBJ2-3; TRBD1 matches 9 bases. This CDR3 has 17 residues. V trimming: 5 bases; J trimming: 1 base; junction bases outside the gene matches: 10. Per the germline V gene, CDR1 is MNHEY and CDR2 is SMNVEV (reference sequence). CDR3 in amino acids: CASSLDGRTGGTDTQYF. CDR3 DNA sequence: TGTGCCAGCAGTCTCGATGGGCGGACAGGGGGCACAGATACGCAGTATTTT.

In this sample, this clone turned up many times. The V gene is TRBV6-6, the J gene TRBJ1-3, with 8 positions matching TRBD1. V dropped 0 bases and J dropped 3; count of bases not matched to a gene: 4. Germline CDR1 reads MNHNY; CDR2 reads SVGAGI (reference sequence). The CDR3 length is 16 residues. DNA of the CDR3: TGTGCCAGCAGTTACTCGCAGGGGGCGCTTGGAAACACCATATATTTT. Translation: CASSYSQGALGNTIYF.